This TCR beta chain comes out of a study of T cell clonotyping in hematopoietic cell transplantation. Sample time point: recipient sample about 28 days before transplant, after cytoreduction. Sequencing used immunoSEQ multiplex PCR; TCRdb keeps in-frame clones, though not all of them. The sample contains thousands of clones, just over 85% of which appear only once. The starting material was peripheral blood mononuclear cells, obtained before stem cell transplant. The sequence derives from a man in his thirties or forties with acute myeloid leukemia. Some clones in this sample may be carry-over from other donors' samples.

The CDR3 region is CASSGAGQETQYF. CDR3 bases: TGTGCCAGCAGCGGGGCGGGCCAAGAGACCCAGTACTTC. V and J are TRBV9 and TRBJ2-5, with TRBD2 as a possible D gene (5 bases). CDR3 length equals 13 residues. V was pared by 3 bases and J by 1 base, with 7 bases between. Germline CDR1 is SGDLS and CDR2 is YYNGEE.